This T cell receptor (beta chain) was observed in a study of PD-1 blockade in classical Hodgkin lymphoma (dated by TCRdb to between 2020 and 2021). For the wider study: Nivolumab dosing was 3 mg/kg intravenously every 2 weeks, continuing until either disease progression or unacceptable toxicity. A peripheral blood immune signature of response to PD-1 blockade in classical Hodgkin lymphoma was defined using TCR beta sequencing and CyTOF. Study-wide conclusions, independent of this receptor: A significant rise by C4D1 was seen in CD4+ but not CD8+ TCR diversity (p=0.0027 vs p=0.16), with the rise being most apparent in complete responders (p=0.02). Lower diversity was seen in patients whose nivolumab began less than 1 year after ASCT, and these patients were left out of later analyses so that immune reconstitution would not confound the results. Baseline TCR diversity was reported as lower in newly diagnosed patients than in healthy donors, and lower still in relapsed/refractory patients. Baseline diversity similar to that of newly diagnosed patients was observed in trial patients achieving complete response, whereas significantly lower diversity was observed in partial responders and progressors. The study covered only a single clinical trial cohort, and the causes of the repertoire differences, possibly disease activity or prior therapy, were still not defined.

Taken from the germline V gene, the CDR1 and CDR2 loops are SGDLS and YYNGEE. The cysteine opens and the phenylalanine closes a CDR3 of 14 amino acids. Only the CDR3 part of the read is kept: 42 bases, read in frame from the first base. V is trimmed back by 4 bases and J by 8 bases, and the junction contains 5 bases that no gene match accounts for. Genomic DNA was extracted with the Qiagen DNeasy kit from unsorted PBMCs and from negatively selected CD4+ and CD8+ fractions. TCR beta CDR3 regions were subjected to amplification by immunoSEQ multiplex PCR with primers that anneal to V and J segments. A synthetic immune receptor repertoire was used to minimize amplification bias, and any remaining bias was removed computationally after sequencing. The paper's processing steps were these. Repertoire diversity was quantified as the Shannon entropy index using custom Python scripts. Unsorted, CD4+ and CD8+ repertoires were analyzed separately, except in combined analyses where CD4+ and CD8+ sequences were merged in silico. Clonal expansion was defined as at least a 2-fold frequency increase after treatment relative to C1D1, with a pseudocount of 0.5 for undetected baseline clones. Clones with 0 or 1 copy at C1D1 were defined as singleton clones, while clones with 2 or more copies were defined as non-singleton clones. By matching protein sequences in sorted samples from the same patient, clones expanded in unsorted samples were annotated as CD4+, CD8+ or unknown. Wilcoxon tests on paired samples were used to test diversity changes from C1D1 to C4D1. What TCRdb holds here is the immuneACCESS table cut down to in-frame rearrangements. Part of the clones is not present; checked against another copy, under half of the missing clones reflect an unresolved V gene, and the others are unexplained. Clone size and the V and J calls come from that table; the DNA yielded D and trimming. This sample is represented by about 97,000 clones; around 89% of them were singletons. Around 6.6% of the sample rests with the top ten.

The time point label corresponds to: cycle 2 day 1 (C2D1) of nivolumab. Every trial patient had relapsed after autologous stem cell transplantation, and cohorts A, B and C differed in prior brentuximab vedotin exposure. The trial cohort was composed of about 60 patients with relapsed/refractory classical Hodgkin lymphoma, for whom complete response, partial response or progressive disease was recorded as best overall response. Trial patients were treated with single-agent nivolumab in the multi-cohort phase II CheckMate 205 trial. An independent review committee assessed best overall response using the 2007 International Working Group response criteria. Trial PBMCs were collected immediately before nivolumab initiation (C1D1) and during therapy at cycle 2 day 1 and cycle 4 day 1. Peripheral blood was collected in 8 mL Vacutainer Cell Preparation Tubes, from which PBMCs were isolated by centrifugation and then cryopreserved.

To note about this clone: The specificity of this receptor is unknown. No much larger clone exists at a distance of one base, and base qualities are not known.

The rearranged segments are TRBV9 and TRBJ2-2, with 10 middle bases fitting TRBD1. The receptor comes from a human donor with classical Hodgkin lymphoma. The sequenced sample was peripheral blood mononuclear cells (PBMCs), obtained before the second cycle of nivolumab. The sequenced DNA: TGTGCCAGCAGCACGGGACAGGGGTTTGGGGAGCTGTTTTTT. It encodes CASSTGQGFGELFF.